This T cell receptor (beta chain) was documented in a study of blood T cells in healthy people across ages. Findings and caveats of the study: Estimates of total diversity, which came from one million sequenced T cells, were considered to be underestimates.

The V gene's germline CDR1 is DFQATT and CDR2 SNEGSKA (reference sequence). V lost 6 bases and J 4 bases, leaving 12 bases between the germline ends. The CDR3 is made up of 13 amino acids. Primed by a sample-barcoded 5' primer and a J-beta primer mix, a second PCR proceeded for about 7 to 11 cycles. MiXCR, applied by TCRdb to the 5' RACE reads, yields one record per CDR3 protein. The sample lists about 570,000 distinct CDR3 sequences; 25% to 30% were seen once. This clonotype was found a few times. The antigen is undetermined. Sequencing was performed on blood. The genes are TRBV20-1 and TRBJ1-4; a weak D match, TRBD1 (5 bases). This sequence originates from a woman between 70 and 85 years old in good health. The CDR3 sequence is CSALGQNNEKLFF. CDR3 nucleotide sequence: TGCAGTGCCCTGGGGCAGAATAATGAAAAACTGTTTTTT.